One and the same sample provided the 17 T cell receptor beta chains below, sequenced in a study of T-cell reconstitution after alpha-beta-depleted transplantation in children. TCRbeta library construction was performed incorporating unique molecular identifiers. From the PCR reads, TCRdb called clonotypes with MiXCR, one entry per CDR3 protein. The profile shows a few hundred thousand distinct CDR3 sequences, over 9.5% of them singletons. Sequencing used PBMCs from the stem cell graft donor, obtained from the stem cell graft. These receptors were obtained from a human donor who donated a stem cell graft to a child with SCID.

There are many counts of this clonotype. The gene calls are TRBV29-1 and TRBJ2-6, with D hard to call. CDR1 SQVTM and CDR2 ANQGSEA come from the germline V gene. The ends were cut back, 6 bases at V and 0 bases at J, with 9 bases in the middle. CDR3 length: 14 residues. The DNA of the CDR3 is TGCAGCGTCTCCGACGGCTCTGGGGCCAACGTCCTGACTTTC. Translated, it gives CSVSDGSGANVLTF.

This chain links TRBV2 with TRBJ2-1; 8 positions agree with TRBD2. Germline-derived CDR1 and CDR2 are SNHLY and FYNNEI. Germline trimming cut 3 bases from V and 13 bases from J; bases unmatched to any gene: 11. This CDR3 has 14 amino acids. The CDR3 sequence: CASSDRGGPASQFF. The CDR3 nucleotides read TGTGCCAGCAGTGATCGGGGGGGGCCCGCATCCCAGTTCTTC.

The V call is TRBV27, the J call TRBJ2-7, with D tentatively TRBD1 (6 bases). CDR1 and CDR2 (germline): MNHEY, SMNVEV (reference sequence). The V and J ends lost 2 bases and 6 bases respectively, with 26 bases between them. The CDR3 is made up of 18 amino acids. The CDR3 sequence: CASSLRGFRGPSLSEQYF. For the CDR3, the DNA is TGTGCCAGCAGTTTAAGGGGGTTCCGGGGTCCCTCTCTATCCGAGCAGTACTTC.

There are many counts of this clonotype. The rearrangement links TRBV20-1 to TRBJ2-7; TRBD2 might be the D (6 bases). V dropped 6 bases and J dropped 5 bases, with 11 bases sitting between them. The CDR3 is 11 amino acids. Germline values: CDR1 DFQATT, CDR2 SNEGSKA (reference sequence). CDR3 coding DNA: TGCAGTGCCCCGGAGGGCCACGAGCAGTACTTC. This encodes CSAPEGHEQYF.

This clonotype was picked up many times. The chain recombines TRBV5-1 with TRBJ1-5, with TRBD1 as a possible D gene (6 bases). Germline V CDR1 and CDR2: SGHRS, YFSETQ. V was clipped by 4 bases and J by 4 bases, with 12 bases between them. The CDR3 has 14 residues. The CDR3 DNA sequence: TGCGCCAGCAGCATTGACAGGAATAATCAGCCCCAGCATTTT. Translated, it gives CASSIDRNNQPQHF.

This clonotype was found many times. The chain links TRBV9 to TRBJ2-3; no clear D. The CDR3 extends over 18 amino acids. The germline gives CDR1 SGDLS, CDR2 YYNGEE. The V end lost 4 bases, the J end lost 5 bases, and 26 bases lay between the germline ends. The CDR3, as DNA: TGTGCCAGCAGCCCCCACCCCAGTGGTGTAGCAGTGGGAGATACGCAGTATTTT. Protein: CASSPHPSGVAVGDTQYF.

A note on this clonotype: With a much larger clone just one base away, this may be a read error. This rearrangement joins TRBV20-1 to TRBJ2-5; a weak D match, TRBD1 (9 bases). Looked up from germline, CDR1 is DFQATT and CDR2 is SNEGSKA (reference sequence). This CDR3 region has 19 residues. CDR3 in DNA: TGCTGTGCTAGAGATCAACAGGGGGCTGGCGGGGGGTACCAAGAGACCCAGTACTTC. Its protein is CCARDQQGAGGGYQETQYF.

This clonotype was seen repeatedly, ten times or more. The gene calls are TRBV6-6 and TRBJ2-7; D may be TRBD2 (5 bases). This CDR3 has 13 amino acids. Germline V gives CDR1 MNHNY, CDR2 SVGAGI (reference sequence). V was cut by 0 bases and J by 7 bases, with 10 bases left in between. The CDR3 sequence is CASSYSPDWEQYF. The CDR3, as DNA: TGTGCCAGCAGTTACTCCCCGGACTGGGAGCAGTACTTC.

The chain carries TRBV28 and TRBJ1-1; no reliable D call. V was shortened by 3 bases and J by 3 bases, with 11 bases between the two germline ends. The V gene's germline CDR1 is MDHEN and CDR2 SYDVKM. CDR3 length: 14 amino acids. CDR3 sequence: CASSFNGLDTEAFF. The CDR3 nucleotides read TGTGCCAGCAGTTTTAACGGTCTGGACACTGAAGCTTTCTTT.

The chain employs TRBV6-5 and TRBJ2-3; TRBD1 matches at 8 bases. Germline values: CDR1 MNHEY, CDR2 SVGAGI. After removal of 2 bases from V and 1 base from J, the junction contained 5 bases not matched to a gene. CDR3 length: 16 residues. The CDR3 spells CASSYATGAGTDTQYF. The CDR3 DNA reads as TGTGCCAGCAGTTACGCGACAGGGGCTGGCACAGATACGCAGTATTTT.

This clonotype was detected many times. This chain joins TRBV5-1 and TRBJ1-1; D remains ambiguous. V was shortened by 1 base and J by 0 bases, with 10 bases between the two germline ends. Per germline, CDR1 SGHRS and CDR2 YFSETQ. The CDR3 has 15 amino acids. CDR3 DNA: TGCGCCAGCAGCTTGCTCACGACTTTGAACACTGAAGCTTTCTTT. Protein: CASSLLTTLNTEAFF. The variable domain in full, completed from reference TRBV5-1 and TRBJ1-1, reads KAGVTQTPRYLIKTRGQQVTLSCSPISGHRSVSWYQQTPGQGLQFLFEYFSETQRNKGNFPGRFSGRQFSNSRSEMNVSTLELGDSALYLCASSLLTTLNTEAFFGQGTRLTVV.

This clonotype has just a few counts. The rearrangement joins TRBV20-1 to TRBJ2-1; D perhaps matches TRBD2 (5 bases). The V end lost 6 bases, the J end lost 8 bases, and 20 bases lay between the germline ends. The CDR3 has 14 amino acids. The germline CDR1 and CDR2 sequences are DFQATT and SNEGSKA (reference sequence). The CDR3 DNA is TGCAGTGCGCCCCCCTCCGGACTCGCGTATGAGCAGTTCTTC. It is translated as CSAPPSGLAYEQFF.

This clonotype was counted many times. The gene calls are TRBV20-1 and TRBJ2-1, with 8 bases that match TRBD1. CDR1 and CDR2 from the germline V gene are DFQATT and SNEGSKA (reference sequence). This CDR3 contains 15 residues. V trimming: 1 base; J trimming: 6 bases; junction bases outside the gene matches: 8. The CDR3 sequence: CSARGQGARVNEQFF. In DNA form, the CDR3 reads TGCAGTGCTAGAGGTCAGGGGGCAAGGGTCAATGAGCAGTTCTTC.

This clonotype was observed at least ten times. The chain has TRBV5-1 and TRBJ2-2; TRBD1 matches at 9 bases. CDR1 is SGHRS, CDR2 YFSETQ, per germline. Trimming cost V 7 bases and J 0 bases; bases outside gene matches: 7. The length of the CDR3 is 16 residues. The DNA of the CDR3 is TGCGCCAGCGGGGCGGGACAGGGACCGAACACCGGGGAGCTGTTTTTT. As protein: CASGAGQGPNTGELFF.

This clonotype was detected only a few times. V and J are TRBV7-2 and TRBJ2-5, with D unclear. V dropped 4 bases and J dropped 5 bases, with 14 bases sitting between them. The CDR3 runs 14 residues. CDR1 is SGHTA, CDR2 FQGNSA, per germline. The CDR3 spells CASSSPTAVETQYF. The CDR3 coding sequence is TGTGCCAGCAGCTCCCCGACGGCAGTGGAGACCCAGTACTTC.

This clonotype was counted at least ten times. The V call is TRBV10-3, the J call TRBJ1-2, with D perhaps matching TRBD1 (5 bases). Trimming stripped 7 bases from V and 6 bases from J, with 21 bases between. Germline V CDR1 and CDR2: ENHRY, SYGVKD. The CDR3 sequence is 15 residues long. The CDR3 DNA is TGTGCCATCAAGATGGGGACCGAGCCTAGGCATGGCTACACCTTC. Amino acids: CAIKMGTEPRHGYTF.

In its sample, this clonotype was seen many times. The chain combines TRBV3-1 with TRBJ1-2; unclear D gene. Germline V gene sequence: CDR1 LGHDT, CDR2 YNNKEL (reference sequence). CDR3 size: 14 residues. Trimming took off 0 bases at V and 4 bases at J, with 9 bases between the two ends. CDR3 bases: TGTGCCAGCAGCCAAGAGTCAGGAATCTATGGCTACACCTTC. Amino acid sequence: CASSQESGIYGYTF.